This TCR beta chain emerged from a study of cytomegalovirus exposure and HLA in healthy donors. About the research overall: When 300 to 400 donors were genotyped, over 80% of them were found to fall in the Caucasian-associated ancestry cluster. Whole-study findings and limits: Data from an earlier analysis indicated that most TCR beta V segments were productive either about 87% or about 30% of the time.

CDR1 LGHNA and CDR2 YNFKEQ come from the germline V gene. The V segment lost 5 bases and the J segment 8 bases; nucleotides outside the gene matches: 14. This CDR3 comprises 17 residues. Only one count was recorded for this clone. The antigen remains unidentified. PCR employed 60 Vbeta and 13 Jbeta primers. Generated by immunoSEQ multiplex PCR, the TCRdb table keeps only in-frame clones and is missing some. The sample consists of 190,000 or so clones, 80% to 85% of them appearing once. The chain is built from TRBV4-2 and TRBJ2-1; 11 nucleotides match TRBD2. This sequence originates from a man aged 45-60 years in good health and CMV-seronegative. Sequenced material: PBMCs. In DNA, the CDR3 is TGTGCCAGCAGCTCCCGCCTACTAGCGGGAGTTGCCGATGAGCAGTTCTTC. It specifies CASSSRLLAGVADEQFF.